This entry lists 31 T cell receptor beta chains sequenced from one sample in a study of shared clonotypes between healthy human individuals. Sequencing used immunoSEQ multiplex PCR; TCRdb keeps in-frame clones, though not all of them. The sample includes over a million clones, around 74% of them seen just once. What was sequenced was memory CD4+ T cells sorted from blood. The subset is: CD45RA-negative fraction. Receptor source: a man younger than 35 in good health.

This clone was counted a few times. The chain joins TRBV2 to TRBJ1-4; no definite D call. This CDR3 is 14 amino acids long. Deletions cut 4 bases from V and 7 bases from J, with 13 bases between. The germline gives CDR1 SNHLY, CDR2 FYNNEI. The CDR3: CASSAQGGGEKLFF. In DNA form, the CDR3 reads TGTGCCAGCAGTGCACAAGGAGGTGGTGAAAAACTGTTTTTT.

This clone has ten or more counts. The chain couples TRBV21-1 to TRBJ2-7; TRBD1, the table's D call, was not compared with the DNA. TRBV21-1 is classified as a pseudogene. The CDR3 totals 14 residues. The CDR3 nucleotides are TGTGCCAGCAGCAAAGGTCGACAGCCCTACGAGCAGTACTTC. This encodes CASSKGRQPYEQYF.

The J gene is TRBJ1-1, the V gene TRBV7-2; 8 nucleotides line up with TRBD1. After removal of 1 base from V and 2 bases from J, the junction contained 12 bases not matched to a gene. This CDR3 region has 18 residues. Looked up from germline, CDR1 is SGHTA and CDR2 is FQGNSA. Here the CDR3 DNA reads TGTGCCAGCAGCTTAGGGGGTTTAACCAGGGGGCGCAACACTGAAGCTTTCTTT. Protein: CASSLGGLTRGRNTEAFF.

This chain joins TRBV10-3 and TRBJ1-4; a possible D gene is TRBD1 (5 bases). Germline V lookup: CDR1 ENHRY, CDR2 SYGVKD. The CDR3 extends over 11 amino acids. V dropped 4 bases and J dropped 10 bases, with 7 bases sitting between them. CDR3 residues: CAISGGTKLFF. The CDR3 DNA sequence: TGTGCCATCAGTGGGGGGACAAAACTGTTTTTT.

The CDR3 DNA reads as TGTGCCAGCAGCTTGACACTAGGGATTAGTTTGGATACGCAGTATTTT. Its protein is CASSLTLGISLDTQYF. This chain connects TRBV5-4 to TRBJ2-3; a weak D match, TRBD2 (5 bases). The germline CDR1 and CDR2 sequences are SGHNT and YYREEE (reference sequence). The CDR3 totals 16 residues. V was trimmed by 1 base and J by 6 bases, leaving 18 bases between them.

This chain connects TRBV11-2 to TRBJ2-1, with 10 positions matching TRBD2. CDR1 SGHAT and CDR2 FQNNGV come from the germline V gene. V gave up 10 bases and J gave up 6 bases; unmatched junction bases: 9. This CDR3 has 14 amino acids. CDR3 amino acids: CATYHSGGSNEQFF. As DNA, the CDR3 is TGTGCCACCTACCATAGCGGGGGGTCCAATGAGCAGTTCTTC.

The rearrangement links TRBV27 to TRBJ2-7; 7 bases map to TRBD1. J lost 3 bases, V lost 5 bases, and 10 bases had no gene match. The CDR3 extends over 15 amino acids. Germline CDR1 reads MNHEY; CDR2 reads SMNVEV (reference sequence). The CDR3 region is CASSIDRAAVYEQYF. In nucleotides, the CDR3 is TGTGCCAGCAGTATTGACAGGGCTGCAGTCTACGAGCAGTACTTC.

The CDR3 region is CASSYDQLPTEQYF. CDR3 coding DNA: TGTGCCAGCAGTTACGACCAGCTACCTACGGAGCAGTACTTC. The chain links TRBV6-5 to TRBJ2-7; D remains unclear. In germline, CDR1 is MNHEY, CDR2 SVGAGI. The CDR3 covers 14 residues. Trimming removed 2 bases at V and 7 bases at J, with 15 bases between.

The chain carries TRBV10-2 and TRBJ2-7; TRBD2 agrees at 7 bases. Trimming removed 10 bases from V and 2 bases from J; junction bases left unmatched: 8. The CDR3 runs to 13 residues. The germline CDR1 and CDR2 sequences are WSHSY and SAAADI. CDR3 sequence: CATARGGTYEQYF. The CDR3 nucleotides read TGCGCCACTGCCCGGGGAGGGACCTACGAGCAGTACTTC.

This clone was seen a single time. The gene calls are TRBV2 and TRBJ2-7, with D possibly being TRBD1 (5 bases). Trimming pared 7 bases from V and 0 bases from J, leaving 16 bases between. The germline V gene has CDR1 SNHLY and CDR2 FYNNEI. The CDR3 is made up of 15 amino acids. CDR3 DNA: TGTGCCAGCAAAACCGACAGAAGCAGCTCCTACGAGCAGTACTTC. Translating it yields CASKTDRSSSYEQYF.

The chain joins TRBV28 to TRBJ2-3; TRBD2 matches at 9 bases. This CDR3 has 12 amino acids. The V gene's germline CDR1 is MDHEN and CDR2 SYDVKM. The DNA of the CDR3 is TGTGTGCAGCGGGGGGTGCAGGATACGCAGTATTTT. Translated: CVQRGVQDTQYF.

Comment on this clone: Within the sample, other DNA sequences also encode this same CDR3. As DNA, the CDR3 is TGTGCCAGCAAAGGGCCAGAGAACACTGAAGCTTTCTTT. It codes for CASKGPENTEAFF. The rearrangement uses TRBV6-1 and TRBJ1-1; no reliable D call. The CDR3 runs to 13 residues. Trimming pared 7 bases from V and 1 base from J, leaving 10 bases between. Germline loops: CDR1 MNHNS, CDR2 SASEGT.

This clone has just a few counts. The chain links TRBV23-1 to TRBJ2-1, with 9 bases lining up with TRBD1. TRBV23-1 is flagged as an ORF with uncertain function. The CDR3 is made up of 15 amino acids. The J segment lost 8 bases and the V segment lost 4 bases, leaving 9 bases of the junction unmatched. The CDR3 bases are TGCGCCAGCAGTCGCGCCGGGACAGGGAAGGATGAGCAGTTCTTC. Its protein product is CASSRAGTGKDEQFF.

This clone was detected only once. The chain has TRBV1 and TRBJ1-4; TRBD1 was called by the table and not checked on the DNA. TRBV1 is a listed pseudogene. This CDR3 is 17 amino acids long. CDR3 nucleotide sequence: TGCACCAGCAGCCAAGAAGCGGCTGAAGGGGGCAGAGAAAAACTGTTTTTT. Protein sequence: CTSSQEAAEGGREKLFF.

The genes are TRBV7-2 and TRBJ2-3; D perhaps matches TRBD2 (5 bases). The CDR3 totals 14 residues. The germline gives CDR1 SGHTA, CDR2 FQGNSA. V gave up 4 bases and J gave up 2 bases, with 10 bases separating them. This chain's CDR3 is CASSSGIVTDTQYF. DNA for the CDR3: TGTGCCAGCAGCTCGGGGATAGTCACAGATACGCAGTATTTT.

The genes are TRBV4-2 and TRBJ1-3; 8 bases align to TRBD1. Trimming took 2 bases from V and 2 from J; bases not matched to a gene: 14. Germline V lookup: CDR1 LGHNA, CDR2 YNFKEQ. This CDR3 spans 19 amino acids. CDR3 residues: CASSQPILGQGAAGNTIYF. The CDR3 coding sequence is TGTGCCAGCAGCCAACCGATCCTAGGACAGGGAGCGGCTGGAAACACCATATATTTT.

The chain recombines TRBV30 with TRBJ1-2, with D hard to call. V was trimmed by 3 bases and J by 2 bases, leaving 16 bases between them. The CDR3 runs 15 residues. Germline V lookup: CDR1 GTSNPN, CDR2 SVGIG (reference sequence). The CDR3 DNA reads TGTGCCTGGAGCCCCCCCAGGACTACAAACTATGGCTACACCTTC. Translation: CAWSPPRTTNYGYTF.

V gene TRBV11-3 combines with J gene TRBJ2-7, with D maybe TRBD1 (6 bases). Germline assignment: CDR1 SGHNT and CDR2 YENEEA. The CDR3 sequence is 18 residues long. Deletions cut 9 bases from V and 3 bases from J, with 30 bases between. This CDR3 reads CARSAQGRHSNGFYEQYF. Here the CDR3 DNA reads TGTGCCAGAAGTGCGCAGGGGCGGCACTCTAATGGATTCTACGAGCAGTACTTC.

The table lists this clone with a few counts. V is TRBV11-2 and J is TRBJ2-5; D possibly corresponds to TRBD1 (5 bases). V was clipped by 3 bases and J by 5 bases, with 10 bases between them. CDR3 length: 13 amino acids. Germline V gives CDR1 SGHAT, CDR2 FQNNGV. CDR3 protein: CASSFWGSETQYF. The DNA of the CDR3 is TGTGCCAGCAGCTTCTGGGGCAGTGAGACCCAGTACTTC.

This chain joins TRBV19 and TRBJ2-2, with 7 bases matching TRBD1. The germline gives CDR1 LNHDA, CDR2 SQIVND (reference sequence). The CDR3 is made up of 13 amino acids. V shed 6 bases and J 4 bases; nucleotides not matched to a gene: 2. CDR3 nucleotide sequence: TGTGCCAGTAGCCGACAGGGCACCGGGGAGCTGTTTTTT. Residues: CASSRQGTGELFF.

The J gene is TRBJ2-5, the V gene TRBV2; 12 bases line up with TRBD2. After removal of 4 bases from V and 4 bases from J, the junction contained 7 bases not matched to a gene. CDR1 and CDR2 from the germline V gene are SNHLY and FYNNEI. CDR3 size: 16 residues. Here the CDR3 DNA reads TGTGCCAGCAGTGGGGCTAGCGGGAGGGCAGGAGAGACCCAGTACTTC. It codes for CASSGASGRAGETQYF.

Ten or more counts support this clone. This chain connects TRBV4-2 to TRBJ2-7; D is unresolved. Trimming cost V 0 bases and J 2 bases, with 5 bases left between them. The CDR3 runs 13 residues. The germline CDR1 and CDR2 sequences are LGHNA and YNFKEQ. CDR3 region: CASSQDMAYEQYF. CDR3 nucleotides: TGTGCCAGCAGCCAAGATATGGCCTACGAGCAGTACTTC.

This clone has just one count. The chain has TRBV6-5 and TRBJ1-2, with unresolved D. V dropped 6 bases and J dropped 2 bases, with 10 bases sitting between them. This CDR3 comprises 13 residues. The germline V gene encodes CDR1 MNHEY and CDR2 SVGAGI. CDR3 nucleotide sequence: TGTGCCAGCAGCCTGCAACTCAACTATGGCTACACCTTC. As protein: CASSLQLNYGYTF.

This chain joins TRBV9 and TRBJ2-1; 9 nucleotides match TRBD2. Germline assignment: CDR1 SGDLS and CDR2 YYNGEE. This CDR3 comprises 18 residues. V trimming: 0 bases; J trimming: 0 bases; junction bases outside the gene matches: 7. CDR3 in amino acids: CASSVEPSGKSSYNEQFF. Here the CDR3 DNA reads TGTGCCAGCAGCGTAGAGCCTAGCGGGAAGAGCTCCTACAATGAGCAGTTCTTC.

This chain connects TRBV7-2 to TRBJ1-5; 7 nucleotides agree with TRBD1. The J segment lost 11 bases and the V segment lost 4 bases, leaving 11 bases of the junction unmatched. Germline V gene lookup returns CDR1 SGHTA and CDR2 FQGNSA. The CDR3 consists of 14 residues. The CDR3 nucleotides read TGTGCCAGCAGCTCCTCGCAGGGCCAGGGGGCCCAGCATTTT. Encoded protein: CASSSSQGQGAQHF.

The rearrangement uses TRBV4-1 and TRBJ2-3; TRBD1 or TRBD2 may be the D gene (5 bases each). CDR1 MGHRA and CDR2 YSYEKL come from the germline V gene. The V and J ends lost 3 bases and 4 bases respectively, with 17 bases between them. This CDR3 is built from 16 residues. CDR3 sequence (DNA): TGCGCCAGCAGCCACCCCGGGACCCCCAGAGCAGATACGCAGTATTTT. Translating gives CASSHPGTPRADTQYF.

DNA for the CDR3: TGTGCCAGCTCACCACCAACTTTTGTCTATGGCTACACCTTC. It specifies CASSPPTFVYGYTF. V is TRBV18 and J is TRBJ1-2; D is unresolved. CDR1 and CDR2 from the germline V gene are KGHSH and LQKENI. V was trimmed by 0 bases and J by 4 bases, leaving 9 bases between them. The CDR3 has 14 amino acids.

A few counts support this clone. V gene TRBV6-5 combines with J gene TRBJ2-1; 10 positions match TRBD2. J lost 5 bases, V lost 6 bases, and 4 bases had no gene match. This CDR3 has 14 residues. CDR1 is MNHEY and CDR2 is SVGAGI in the germline V gene. The CDR3 region has the DNA TGTGCCAGCAGACGGACTAGCGGTAACAATGAGCAGTTCTTC. Protein sequence: CASRRTSGNNEQFF.

The V and J genes are TRBV30 and TRBJ1-5, with TRBD1 matching 7 bases. This CDR3 has 13 residues. Trimming took 3 bases from V and 6 from J; bases not matched to a gene: 5. CDR1 GTSNPN and CDR2 SVGIG come from the germline V gene (reference sequence). The CDR3 sequence is CAWSTGDGQPQHF. As DNA, the CDR3 is TGTGCCTGGAGCACAGGGGACGGTCAGCCCCAGCATTTT.

J is TRBJ2-1 and V is TRBV5-1, with D tentatively TRBD2 (6 bases). Germline CDR1 and CDR2: SGHRS and YFSETQ. The CDR3 is 13 residues long. The ends were cut back, 5 bases at V and 4 bases at J, with 10 bases in the middle. CDR3 in amino acids: CASRRDVYNEQFF. Written as DNA, the CDR3 is TGCGCCAGCAGGCGGGACGTTTACAATGAGCAGTTCTTC.

V gene TRBV6-5 combines with J gene TRBJ2-2, with D uncertain. The CDR3 contains 13 residues. Germline V gives CDR1 MNHEY, CDR2 SVGAGI. The V end was cut by 6 bases, the J end by 0 bases, with 5 bases between. CDR3 sequence reads: CASRPPNTGELFF. The CDR3 DNA reads TGTGCCAGCAGACCCCCGAACACCGGGGAGCTGTTTTTT.